Below are 21 T cell receptor beta chains sequenced from a single sample in a study of beta chain features in type 1 diabetes. The sequenced template was cDNA made from the entire isolated RNA. The table came from immunoSEQ multiplex PCR; TCRdb's copy has only in-frame clones and leaves some out. This repertoire shows a few hundred thousand clones, 20% found once; its top ten account for under 0.05%. Specimen: naive CD4+ T cells from blood. All receptors come from a woman younger than 35 in good health.

The rearrangement uses TRBV15 and TRBJ1-5; a weak D match, TRBD1 (6 bases). From germline, CDR1 is LNHNV and CDR2 YYDKDF (reference sequence). Trimming pared 5 bases from V and 4 bases from J, leaving 18 bases between. This CDR3 has 16 residues. The CDR3 DNA reads TGTGCCACCAGCCCCTTAGTTGTGGGGGCAAATCAGCCCCAGCATTTT. Encoded protein: CATSPLVVGANQPQHF. Full variable domain (rest looked up from reference TRBV15 and TRBJ1-5): DAMVIQNPRYQVTQFGKPVTLSCSQTLNHNVMYWYQQKSSQAPKLLFHYYDKDFNNEADTPDNFQSRRPNTSFCFLDIRSPGLGDTAMYLCATSPLVVGANQPQHFGDGTRLSIL.

The chain links TRBV25-1 to TRBJ2-2; 9 bases agree with TRBD2. CDR1 MGHDK and CDR2 SYGVNS come from the germline V gene. The V and J ends lost 3 bases and 3 bases, in that order; junction bases with no gene match: 5. The CDR3 sequence is 16 residues long. The CDR3 DNA reads TGTGCCAGCAGTGATTTGCGGGGGGGCCACACCGGGGAGCTGTTTTTT. Its protein product is CASSDLRGGHTGELFF.

In its sample, this clone was seen a few times. J is TRBJ2-1 and V is TRBV28, with D possibly TRBD1 on 6 matching bases. Trimming cost V 3 bases and J 6 bases, with 9 bases left between them. There are 13 residues in the CDR3. Germline V lookup: CDR1 MDHEN, CDR2 SYDVKM. CDR3 sequence: CASSLGAFNEQFF. CDR3 sequence (DNA): TGTGCCAGCAGTTTGGGGGCTTTCAATGAGCAGTTCTTC.

This clone appeared a few times. The chain joins TRBV9 to TRBJ2-1; D remains ambiguous. With 6 bases removed from V and 0 bases from J, the gap between germline ends came to 13 bases. This CDR3 spans 15 amino acids. CDR1 is SGDLS and CDR2 is YYNGEE in the germline V gene. The CDR3 DNA is TGTGCCAGCACTGCAACGCCTAGCTCCTACAATGAGCAGTTCTTC. As protein: CASTATPSSYNEQFF.

Only a few counts were recorded for this clone. The J gene is TRBJ1-1, the V gene TRBV30; perhaps TRBD1 as D (6 bases). This CDR3 region has 14 residues. Trimming removed 0 bases from V and 0 bases from J, with 8 bases in between. Germline V gives CDR1 GTSNPN, CDR2 SVGIG (reference sequence). In DNA, the CDR3 is TGTGCCTGGAGTGTAAGGGACATGAACACTGAAGCTTTCTTT. Protein: CAWSVRDMNTEAFF.

This clone has a handful of counts. V is TRBV25-1 and J is TRBJ1-2; TRBD1 matches 8 bases. This CDR3 is 12 amino acids long. CDR1 is MGHDK, CDR2 SYGVNS, per germline. V shed 6 bases and J 8 bases; nucleotides not matched to a gene: 5. CDR3 loop: CASSDRGGGYTF. The CDR3 bases are TGTGCCAGCAGCGACAGGGGCGGGGGCTACACCTTC.

The chain couples TRBV14 to TRBJ2-4, with D tentatively TRBD1 (5 bases). The CDR3 length is 12 residues. CDR1 is SGHDN, CDR2 FVKESK, per germline. The V gene lost 4 bases and the J gene lost 7 bases, with 8 bases spanning the gap. This CDR3 is CASSPDSNIQYF. The DNA of the CDR3 is TGTGCCAGCAGCCCTGACAGCAACATTCAGTACTTC.

The chain has TRBV30 and TRBJ1-3; TRBD1 might be the D (6 bases). V shed 2 bases and J shed 0 bases, with 8 bases lying between them. CDR1 and CDR2 from the germline V gene are GTSNPN and SVGIG (reference sequence). The CDR3 loop spans 14 amino acids. The CDR3 is CAWSQGGSGNTIYF. CDR3 DNA sequence: TGTGCCTGGAGTCAAGGGGGCTCTGGAAACACCATATATTTT.

This chain joins TRBV18 and TRBJ1-4; TRBD1 agrees at 9 bases. Trimming removed 1 base from V and 8 bases from J; junction bases left unmatched: 8. Germline V gene lookup returns CDR1 KGHSH and CDR2 LQKENI. CDR3 size: 16 residues. Here the CDR3 reads CASSPLTGGEGEKLFF. The DNA for the CDR3 is TGTGCCAGCTCACCACTGACAGGGGGAGAAGGAGAAAAACTGTTTTTT.

This clone has a handful of counts. The genes are TRBV15 and TRBJ1-2, with TRBD1 matching over 9 bases. V dropped 1 base and J dropped 2; count of bases not matched to a gene: 14. This CDR3 contains 19 residues. The germline CDR1 and CDR2 sequences are LNHNV and YYDKDF (reference sequence). The CDR3 DNA sequence: TGTGCCACCAGCAGAGTAAGCCCCCCCTGGGACAGGGCAAACTATGGCTACACCTTC. This translates into CATSRVSPPWDRANYGYTF.

This clone was seen more than once but under ten times. J is TRBJ2-7 and V is TRBV9, with 7 bases lining up with TRBD2. The CDR3 has 16 residues. J gave up 1 base and V 3 bases, and 10 bases lay outside the gene matches. Germline assignment: CDR1 SGDLS and CDR2 YYNGEE. This CDR3 reads CASSAGIVGGSYEQYF. CDR3 sequence (DNA): TGTGCCAGCAGCGCCGGTATCGTCGGGGGGTCCTACGAGCAGTACTTC.

This clone was seen more than once but under ten times. The chain joins TRBV19 to TRBJ2-7; D may be TRBD1 (5 bases). Germline CDR1 LNHDA, CDR2 SQIVND (reference sequence). V was shortened by 4 bases and J by 6 bases, with 13 bases between the two germline ends. This CDR3 region has 13 residues. The CDR3 coding sequence is TGTGCCAGTAGTAAAGCAGGGAATCGCGAGCAGTACTTC. This sequence encodes CASSKAGNREQYF.

The V and J genes are TRBV7-9 and TRBJ2-7; 13 positions agree with TRBD2. Trimming took 8 bases from V and 4 from J; bases not matched to a gene: 11. The CDR3 covers 16 residues. Germline CDR1 reads SEHNR; CDR2 reads FQNEAQ (reference sequence). CDR3 sequence (DNA): TGTGCCAGCGGACCCGGGACTAGCGGGACGACGTACGAGCAGTACTTC. As protein: CASGPGTSGTTYEQYF.

This clone showed up just a few times. The chain links TRBV25-1 to TRBJ2-5; 9 bases line up with TRBD2. The V gene's germline CDR1 is MGHDK and CDR2 SYGVNS. V was clipped by 3 bases and J by 2 bases; unmatched bases: 7. This CDR3 region has 16 residues. In nucleotides, the CDR3 is TGTGCCAGCAGTGACTTGAGCGGGGGGCTTCAAGAGACCCAGTACTTC. Amino acid sequence: CASSDLSGGLQETQYF.

This clone occurred a few times. This CDR3 reads CASRIGLANTGELFF. The CDR3 DNA reads TGTGCCAGCAGGATAGGACTAGCGAACACCGGGGAGCTGTTTTTT. The chain joins TRBV2 to TRBJ2-2, with TRBD2 identical over 7 bases. With 6 bases clipped from V and 0 bases from J, the junction kept 4 bases outside the gene matches. Germline V gene data show CDR1 as SNHLY and CDR2 as FYNNEI. The CDR3 loop spans 15 amino acids.

The chain recombines TRBV7-9 with TRBJ1-5; D may be TRBD1 (5 bases). V was cut by 4 bases and J by 9 bases, with 19 bases left in between. This CDR3 has 15 amino acids. CDR1 and CDR2 (germline): SEHNR, FQNEAQ (reference sequence). The CDR3 loop is CASSSDRGGPGPQHF. For the CDR3, the DNA is TGTGCCAGCAGCTCAGATCGCGGGGGTCCGGGGCCCCAGCATTTT. The full variable domain, with the rest looked up from reference TRBV7-9 and TRBJ1-5, is DTGVSQNPRHKITKRGQNVTFRCDPISEHNRLYWYRQTLGQGPEFLTYFQNEAQLEKSRLLSDRFSAERPKGSFSTLEIQRTEQGDSAMYLCASSSDRGGPGPQHFGDGTRLSIL.

This clone has more than one count but fewer than ten. The chain joins TRBV5-1 to TRBJ2-2; D not resolved. Germline V gene lookup returns CDR1 SGHRS and CDR2 YFSETQ. The CDR3 runs 13 residues. Trimming pared 0 bases from V and 7 bases from J, leaving 7 bases between. The CDR3 nucleotides are TGCGCCAGCAGCTTGGCCGAGCGCGGGGAGCTGTTTTTT. It specifies CASSLAERGELFF.

The rearrangement uses TRBV7-9 and TRBJ2-1; 10 bases are a match to TRBD1. The CDR3 spans 17 residues. Trimming cost V 1 base and J 4 bases; bases outside gene matches: 7. CDR1 and CDR2 from the germline V gene are SEHNR and FQNEAQ (reference sequence). CDR3 in amino acids: CASSLGHRDRGYNEQFF. CDR3 DNA: TGTGCCAGCAGCTTAGGGCACCGGGACAGGGGATACAATGAGCAGTTCTTC.

This clone has just a few counts. The chain combines TRBV11-3 with TRBJ1-2; a weak D match, TRBD1 (5 bases). This CDR3 spans 14 amino acids. The germline CDR1 and CDR2 sequences are SGHNT and YENEEA. The V and J ends lost 1 base and 4 bases respectively, with 10 bases between them. The CDR3 sequence is CASSLGTGAYGYTF. The CDR3 DNA reads TGTGCCAGCAGCTTAGGAACAGGCGCCTATGGCTACACCTTC.

The CDR3 bases are TGCAGCGTTGAACCCCTAGCGGGAGCCACAGATACGCAGTATTTT. Translated, it gives CSVEPLAGATDTQYF. The V call is TRBV29-1, the J call TRBJ2-3, with 10 bases matching TRBD2. CDR1 is SQVTM and CDR2 is ANQGSEA in the germline V gene. The V and J ends lost 2 bases and 2 bases, in that order; junction bases with no gene match: 4. The CDR3 covers 15 residues.

The chain links TRBV5-1 to TRBJ1-4, with D possibly matching TRBD1 (5 bases). The CDR3 runs 14 residues. V lost 2 bases to trimming and J lost 7 bases, with 12 bases between them. CDR1 is SGHRS and CDR2 is YFSETQ in the germline V gene. CDR3 amino acids: CASSLGAPGEKLFF. CDR3 bases: TGCGCCAGCAGCTTAGGGGCCCCGGGTGAAAAACTGTTTTTT.